The 19 T cell receptor beta chains below all came from one sample that was sequenced in a study of blood T cell repertoires in COVID-19. Here immunoSEQ multiplex PCR was the method, and the copy in TCRdb shows in-frame clones only, minus some. The sample shows about 160,000 clones, roughly four fifths of them seen only once. The sample consisted of peripheral blood. All receptors come from a man aged 60-69 years with active or convalescent COVID-19.

This chain links TRBV15 with TRBJ2-1; 8 bases are shared with TRBD2. Trimming took 0 bases from V and 6 from J; bases not matched to a gene: 7. CDR3 length: 16 residues. Germline V CDR1 and CDR2: LNHNV, YYDKDF (reference sequence). The CDR3 sequence is CATSRDGSGNLNEQFF. CDR3 bases: TGTGCCACCAGCAGAGATGGTAGCGGGAACCTCAATGAGCAGTTCTTC. The entire variable domain, with the rest obtained from reference TRBV15 and TRBJ2-1, is as follows: DAMVIQNPRYQVTQFGKPVTLSCSQTLNHNVMYWYQQKSSQAPKLLFHYYDKDFNNEADTPDNFQSRRPNTSFCFLDIRSPGLGDTAMYLCATSRDGSGNLNEQFFGPGTRLTVL.

The chain carries TRBV18 and TRBJ1-3, with TRBD1 matching over 10 bases. This CDR3 spans 16 amino acids. Germline V gives CDR1 KGHSH, CDR2 LQKENI. Losses at the gene ends were 3 bases for V and 3 bases for J; bases not matched to a gene: 5. The CDR3 sequence: CASSPSRTGGGNTIYF. CDR3 coding DNA: TGTGCCAGCTCACCTTCAAGGACAGGGGGTGGAAACACCATATATTTT.

The CDR3 reads CASLGTRSYNEQFF. The CDR3 nucleotides read TGTGCCAGCTTGGGGACTAGATCCTACAATGAGCAGTTCTTC. The chain combines TRBV25-1 with TRBJ2-1; 8 nucleotides align to TRBD2. V gave up 8 bases and J gave up 1 base; unmatched junction bases: 4. The CDR3 loop spans 14 amino acids. Germline values: CDR1 MGHDK, CDR2 SYGVNS.

This chain uses TRBV6-5 with TRBJ2-3; D remains unclear. The CDR3 spans 13 residues. Per germline, CDR1 MNHEY and CDR2 SVGAGI. V was cut by 6 bases and J by 2 bases, with 9 bases left in between. CDR3 in DNA: TGTGCCAGCAGCGCCACTTTCACAGATACGCAGTATTTT. Amino acid sequence: CASSATFTDTQYF.

The chain combines TRBV11-2 with TRBJ2-5; no definite D call. V was cut by 1 base and J by 2 bases, with 11 bases left in between. The CDR3 consists of 15 residues. CDR1 is SGHAT, CDR2 FQNNGV, per germline. The CDR3 DNA is TGTGCCAGCAGCTTAGGATCGGTGAGGCAAGAGACCCAGTACTTC. Protein: CASSLGSVRQETQYF.

The chain has TRBV2 and TRBJ1-1; perhaps TRBD1 as D (6 bases). Germline lookup yields CDR1 SNHLY and CDR2 FYNNEI. V lost 8 bases, J lost 5 bases, and 15 bases lay in between. The CDR3 length is 13 residues. The CDR3 loop is CASGGGGWTEAFF. CDR3 nucleotide sequence: TGTGCCAGCGGGGGAGGGGGATGGACTGAAGCTTTCTTT.

The V gene is TRBV19, the J gene TRBJ2-7, with 7 nucleotides matching TRBD2. Germline V CDR1 and CDR2: LNHDA, SQIVND (reference sequence). V was clipped by 5 bases and J by 6 bases; unmatched bases: 10. CDR3 size: 14 residues. CDR3 sequence: CASSLSGLLVEQYF. The CDR3 DNA is TGTGCCAGTAGTCTGTCGGGACTACTCGTCGAGCAGTACTTC. The complete variable domain, with remaining parts taken from reference TRBV19 and TRBJ2-7, reads DGGITQSPKYLFRKEGQNVTLSCEQNLNHDAMYWYRQDPGQGLRLIYYSQIVNDFQKGDIAEGYSVSREKKESFPLTVTSAQKNPTAFYLCASSLSGLLVEQYFGPGTRLTVT.

The chain recombines TRBV2 with TRBJ1-4, with D tentatively TRBD1 (5 bases). This CDR3 is built from 13 residues. Germline CDR1 and CDR2: SNHLY and FYNNEI. V lost 4 bases and J lost 7, with 10 bases in between. CDR3 bases: TGTGCCAGCAGTGTTCTGGGGGGTGAAAAACTGTTTTTT. It encodes CASSVLGGEKLFF.

As DNA, the CDR3 is TGTGCCAGCAGAGTCACGTGGGAGGACACTGAAGCTTTCTTT. This gives the protein CASRVTWEDTEAFF. The chain employs TRBV6-5 and TRBJ1-1; D remains ambiguous. Trimming removed 6 bases at V and 3 bases at J, with 14 bases between. Germline V gene lookup returns CDR1 MNHEY and CDR2 SVGAGI. The CDR3 loop spans 14 amino acids.

The chain is built from TRBV27 and TRBJ2-1; 9 bases match TRBD2. CDR3 length equals 18 residues. In germline, CDR1 is MNHEY, CDR2 SMNVEV (reference sequence). V shed 3 bases and J 0 bases; nucleotides not matched to a gene: 9. For the CDR3, the DNA is TGTGCCAGCAGTTTCTCAAGCTGGCGGGGGGGCTCCTACAATGAGCAGTTCTTC. Protein: CASSFSSWRGGSYNEQFF.

The chain has TRBV13 and TRBJ1-4; D is perhaps TRBD1 (6 bases). Trimming shortened V by 7 bases and J by 5 bases, and 14 bases separated the two germline ends. The CDR3 has 14 residues. Germline V gene data show CDR1 as PRHDT and CDR2 as FYEKMQ (reference sequence). The chain's CDR3 is CASTKNRVNEKLFF. The CDR3, as DNA: TGTGCCAGCACCAAAAACAGGGTAAATGAAAAACTGTTTTTT.

The chain combines TRBV27 with TRBJ2-1; 10 nucleotides match TRBD2. Germline V gene data show CDR1 as MNHEY and CDR2 as SMNVEV (reference sequence). The junction had 15 bases not matched to a gene; V was cut back by 3 bases and J by 16 bases. The CDR3 consists of 15 residues. The CDR3 sequence: CASSFSGLAALPYFF. The DNA of the CDR3 is TGTGCCAGCAGTTTTTCAGGACTAGCGGCTCTCCCCTACTTCTTC.

The genes are TRBV29-1 and TRBJ1-5, with D possibly TRBD1 on 5 matching bases. The V and J ends lost 4 bases and 6 bases respectively, with 13 bases between them. The germline V gene has CDR1 SQVTM and CDR2 ANQGSEA. The CDR3 spans 13 residues. CDR3 DNA: TGCAGCGTTGGACTTGGGGGAGGTCAGCCCCAGCATTTT. It specifies CSVGLGGGQPQHF.

The chain links TRBV7-6 to TRBJ2-7, with D maybe TRBD1 (5 bases). Trimming shortened V by 5 bases and J by 2 bases, and 22 bases separated the two germline ends. The CDR3 runs to 17 residues. The germline CDR1 and CDR2 sequences are SGHVS and FNYEAQ. The CDR3 sequence: CASSALGQGPTPYEQYF. The CDR3 DNA reads as TGTGCCAGCAGCGCGTTAGGTCAGGGCCCCACACCCTACGAGCAGTACTTC.

The rearrangement joins TRBV19 to TRBJ2-1; 9 bases are a match to TRBD2. Germline trimming cut 4 bases from V and 4 bases from J; bases unmatched to any gene: 8. The CDR3 sequence is 16 residues long. Germline values: CDR1 LNHDA, CDR2 SQIVND (reference sequence). This CDR3 reads CASSKASGDKYNEQFF. The CDR3 coding sequence is TGTGCCAGTAGTAAGGCTAGCGGGGACAAGTACAATGAGCAGTTCTTC.

The chain links TRBV5-4 to TRBJ2-7; D might be TRBD1 (5 bases). CDR3 length: 19 residues. V lost 0 bases, J lost 1 base, and 23 bases lay in between. Germline CDR1 and CDR2: SGHNT and YYREEE (reference sequence). The CDR3 region is CASSLGRPGLLRISYEQYF. The DNA of the CDR3 is TGTGCCAGCAGCTTGGGGCGGCCAGGGCTACTACGGATTTCCTACGAGCAGTACTTC.

The chain links TRBV5-5 to TRBJ2-3, with a weak D call TRBD2 (6 bases). The germline V gene has CDR1 SGHKS and CDR2 YYEKEE (reference sequence). This CDR3 has 14 amino acids. With 4 bases removed from V and 0 bases from J, the gap between germline ends came to 9 bases. The CDR3 DNA sequence: TGTGCCAGCAGCCCCGCGGGAAGCACAGATACGCAGTATTTT. It specifies CASSPAGSTDTQYF.

CDR3 sequence (DNA): TGTGCCAGCAGCGTGACAGGGGGGTCCGGTGAAAAACTGTTTTTT. This encodes CASSVTGGSGEKLFF. The chain has TRBV11-2 and TRBJ1-4, with 9 bases lining up with TRBD1. The V segment lost 5 bases and the J segment 7 bases; nucleotides outside the gene matches: 8. This CDR3 contains 15 residues. Germline CDR1 is SGHAT and CDR2 is FQNNGV.

The chain is built from TRBV10-1 and TRBJ1-1; D is uncertain. The CDR3 length is 13 residues. From germline, CDR1 is WNHNN and CDR2 SYGVQD (reference sequence). V dropped 3 bases and J dropped 5 bases, with 10 bases sitting between them. The CDR3 DNA reads TGCGCCAGCAGTGAAATCGGAGCAACTGAAGCTTTCTTT. It yields the protein CASSEIGATEAFF.